This TCR beta chain stems from a study of shared clonotypes between healthy human individuals. Study in general: Each donor contributed plates that comprised three CD4 naive, three CD4 memory, two CD8 naive and one CD8 memory.

Those who donated were healthy HIV-negative adults, with no recent acute infections or vaccinations reported. Sequenced by immunoSEQ multiplex PCR; TCRdb stores in-frame clones only, minus some. The data contain about 1.5 million clones, around 98% of them singletons. In this sample, this clone turned up once. Between the trimmed V and J ends, which lost 0 bases and 5 bases, there was a span of 7 bases. The CDR3 totals 14 residues. The germline V gene has CDR1 SGHTA and CDR2 FQGTGA. Source material: naive CD4+ T cells sorted from blood. The subset here: CD45RA+ positively selected. This chain connects TRBV7-3 to TRBJ2-2, with D tentatively TRBD2 (6 bases). The source is a man aged 25 to 40 in good health. The CDR3 loop is CASSLTRETGELFF. As DNA, the CDR3 is TGTGCCAGCAGCTTAACACGGGAGACCGGGGAGCTGTTTTTT.